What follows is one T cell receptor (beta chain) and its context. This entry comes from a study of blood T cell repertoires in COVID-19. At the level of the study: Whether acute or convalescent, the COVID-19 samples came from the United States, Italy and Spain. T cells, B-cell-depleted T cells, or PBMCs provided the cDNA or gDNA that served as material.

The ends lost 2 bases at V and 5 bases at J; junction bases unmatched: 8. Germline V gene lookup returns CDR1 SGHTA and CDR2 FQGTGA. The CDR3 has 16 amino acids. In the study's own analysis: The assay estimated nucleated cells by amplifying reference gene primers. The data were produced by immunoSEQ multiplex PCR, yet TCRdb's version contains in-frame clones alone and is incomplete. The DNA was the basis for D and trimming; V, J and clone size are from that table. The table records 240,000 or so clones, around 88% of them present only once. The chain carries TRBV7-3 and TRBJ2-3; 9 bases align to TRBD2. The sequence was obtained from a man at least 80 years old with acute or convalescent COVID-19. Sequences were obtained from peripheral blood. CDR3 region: CASSLLAGGGGDTQYF. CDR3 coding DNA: TGTGCCAGCAGCTTATTGGCGGGAGGGGGAGGAGATACGCAGTATTTT. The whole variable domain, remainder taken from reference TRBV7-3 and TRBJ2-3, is GAGVSQTPSNKVTEKGKYVELRCDPISGHTALYWYRQSLGQGPEFLIYFQGTGAADDSGLPNDRFFAVRPEGSVSTLKIQRTERGDSAVYLCASSLLAGGGGDTQYFGPGTRLTVL.